This T cell receptor beta chain was retrieved from a study of cytomegalovirus exposure and HLA in healthy donors. Whole-study results and caveats: TCR beta V- and J-gene trimming was later associated with a missense DCLRE1C variant. Analyses of presence/absence relied on an assumption of roughly uniform sequencing depth across donors. The study labeled under 200 TCR beta chains cytomegalovirus-associated.

In germline, CDR1 is MDHEN, CDR2 SYDVKM. This CDR3 comprises 15 residues. Trimming removed 2 bases from V and 11 bases from J; junction bases left unmatched: 11. On this clone itself: Antigen: not known.

PCR used 60 Vbeta primers and 13 Jbeta primers. Original processing methods: A later analysis counted approximately 80 million unique TCR beta chains, 9.5 million to 13 million shared. Measured with immunoSEQ multiplex PCR; TCRdb has only the in-frame clones, and not every one. V and J calls plus clone size are reproduced from that table; the DNA served to infer D and trimming. Among 60,000 to 85,000 clones listed, more than 60% were seen once. The sample was PBMCs. This chain joins TRBV28 and TRBJ2-5; TRBD2 aligns across 10 bases. The clonotype originates from a male donor in good health and CMV-seropositive. CDR3 nucleotide sequence: TGTGCCAGCAGTTTAGGGGTAGCGGGGGGACGGGAGCAGTACTTC. Amino acid sequence: CASSLGVAGGREQYF.